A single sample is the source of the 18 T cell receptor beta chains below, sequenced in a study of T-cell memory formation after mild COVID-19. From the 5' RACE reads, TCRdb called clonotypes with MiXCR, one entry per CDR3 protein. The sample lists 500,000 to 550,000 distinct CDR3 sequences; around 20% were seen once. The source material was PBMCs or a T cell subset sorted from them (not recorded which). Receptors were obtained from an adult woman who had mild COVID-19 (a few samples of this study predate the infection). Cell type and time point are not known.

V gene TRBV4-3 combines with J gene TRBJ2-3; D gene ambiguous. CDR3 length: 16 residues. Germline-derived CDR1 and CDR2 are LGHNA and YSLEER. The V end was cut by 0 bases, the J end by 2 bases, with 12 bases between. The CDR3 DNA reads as TGCGCCAGCAGCCAAGATACACTCATTTCCACAGATACGCAGTATTTT. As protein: CASSQDTLISTDTQYF.

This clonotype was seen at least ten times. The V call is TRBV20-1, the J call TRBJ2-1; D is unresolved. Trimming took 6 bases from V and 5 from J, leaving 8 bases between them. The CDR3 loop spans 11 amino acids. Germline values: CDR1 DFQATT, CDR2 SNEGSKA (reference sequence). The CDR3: CSAHIDNEQFF. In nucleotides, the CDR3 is TGCAGTGCCCACATAGACAATGAGCAGTTCTTC.

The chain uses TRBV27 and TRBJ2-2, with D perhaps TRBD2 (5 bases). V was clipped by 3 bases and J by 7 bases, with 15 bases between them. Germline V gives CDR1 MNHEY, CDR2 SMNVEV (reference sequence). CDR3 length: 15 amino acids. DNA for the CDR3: TGTGCCAGCAGTTTGATAGGGAGTTCGGGCGGGGAGCTGTTTTTT. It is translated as CASSLIGSSGGELFF.

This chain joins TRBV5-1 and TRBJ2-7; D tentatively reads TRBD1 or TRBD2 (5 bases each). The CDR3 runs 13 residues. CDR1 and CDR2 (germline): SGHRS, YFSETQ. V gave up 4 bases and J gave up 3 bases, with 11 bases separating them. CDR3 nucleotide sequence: TGCGCCAGCAGCCTGAGGGGCGACTACGAGCAGTACTTC. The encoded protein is CASSLRGDYEQYF.

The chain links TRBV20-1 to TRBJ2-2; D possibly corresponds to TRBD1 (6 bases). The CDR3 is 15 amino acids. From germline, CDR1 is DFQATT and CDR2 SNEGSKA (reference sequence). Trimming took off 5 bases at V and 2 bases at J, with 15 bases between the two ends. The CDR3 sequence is CSAPDSSLNTGELFF. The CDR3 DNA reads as TGCAGTGCTCCGGACAGTTCTCTAAACACCGGGGAGCTGTTTTTT.

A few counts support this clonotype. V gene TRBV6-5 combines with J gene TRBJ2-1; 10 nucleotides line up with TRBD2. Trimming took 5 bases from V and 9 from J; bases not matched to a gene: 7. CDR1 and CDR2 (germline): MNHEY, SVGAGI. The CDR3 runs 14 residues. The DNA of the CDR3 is TGTGCCAGCAGTACGGGACTAGCGAGTACTGAGCAGTTCTTC. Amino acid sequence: CASSTGLASTEQFF.

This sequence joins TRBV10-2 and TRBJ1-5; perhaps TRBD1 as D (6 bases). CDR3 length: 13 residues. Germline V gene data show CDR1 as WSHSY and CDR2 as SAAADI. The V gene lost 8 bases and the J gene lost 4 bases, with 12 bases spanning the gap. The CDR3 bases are TGCGCCAGCGGGAACAGGGAGAATCAGCCCCAGCATTTT. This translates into CASGNRENQPQHF.

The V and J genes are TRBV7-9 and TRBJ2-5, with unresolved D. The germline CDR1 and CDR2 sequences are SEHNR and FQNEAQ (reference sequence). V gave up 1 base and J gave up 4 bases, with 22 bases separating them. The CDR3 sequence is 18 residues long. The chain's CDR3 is CASSLEGLYTPKGETQYF. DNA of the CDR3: TGTGCCAGCAGCTTAGAAGGATTGTACACTCCGAAAGGAGAGACCCAGTACTTC.

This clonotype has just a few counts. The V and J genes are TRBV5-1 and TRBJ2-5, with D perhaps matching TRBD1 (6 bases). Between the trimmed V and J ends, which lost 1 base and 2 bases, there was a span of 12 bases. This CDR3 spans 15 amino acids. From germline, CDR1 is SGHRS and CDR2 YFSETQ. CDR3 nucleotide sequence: TGCGCCAGCAGCTTGCGATACAGGGCGCAAGAGACCCAGTACTTC. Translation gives CASSLRYRAQETQYF.

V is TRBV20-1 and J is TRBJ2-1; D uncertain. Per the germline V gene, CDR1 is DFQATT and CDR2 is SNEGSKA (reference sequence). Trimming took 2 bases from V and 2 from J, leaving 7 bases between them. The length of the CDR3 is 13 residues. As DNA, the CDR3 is TGCAGTGCTAGACTCCTCGCCTACAATGAGCAGTTCTTC. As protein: CSARLLAYNEQFF.

Written as DNA, the CDR3 is TGTGCCAGCAGTTTACAGGCCTTGAACGGGGAGCTGTTTTTT. Its translation: CASSLQALNGELFF. This chain joins TRBV6-5 and TRBJ2-2; perhaps TRBD1 as D (5 bases). The CDR3 spans 14 residues. The V end lost 4 bases, the J end lost 7 bases, and 13 bases lay between the germline ends. CDR1 MNHEY and CDR2 SVGAGI come from the germline V gene.

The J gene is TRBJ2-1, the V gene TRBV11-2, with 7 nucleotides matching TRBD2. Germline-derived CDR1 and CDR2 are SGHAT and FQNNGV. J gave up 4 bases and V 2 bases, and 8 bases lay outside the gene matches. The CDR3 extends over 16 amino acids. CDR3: CASSLPLAGVYNEQFF. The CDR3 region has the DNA TGTGCCAGCAGCTTACCCCTGGCGGGGGTATACAATGAGCAGTTCTTC.

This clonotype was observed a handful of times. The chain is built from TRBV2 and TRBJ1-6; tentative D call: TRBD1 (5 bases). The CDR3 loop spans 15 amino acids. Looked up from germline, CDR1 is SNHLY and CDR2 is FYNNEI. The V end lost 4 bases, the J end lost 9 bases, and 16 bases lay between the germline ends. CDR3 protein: CASSVGRGSSSPLHF. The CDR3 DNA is TGTGCCAGCAGTGTGGGTAGGGGAAGCAGTTCACCCCTCCACTTT.

The CDR3 reads CASSQRQGTKNIQYF. The CDR3 region has the DNA TGTGCCAGCAGCCAGAGACAGGGAACCAAAAACATTCAGTACTTC. J is TRBJ2-4 and V is TRBV7-9; 7 bases map to TRBD1. This CDR3 comprises 15 residues. Germline trimming cut 5 bases from V and 2 bases from J; bases unmatched to any gene: 6. Germline assignment: CDR1 SEHNR and CDR2 FQNEAQ (reference sequence). Combining the CDR3 with reference TRBV7-9 and TRBJ2-4 gives the whole variable domain DTGVSQNPRHKITKRGQNVTFRCDPISEHNRLYWYRQTLGQGPEFLTYFQNEAQLEKSRLLSDRFSAERPKGSFSTLEIQRTEQGDSAMYLCASSQRQGTKNIQYFGAGTRLSVL.

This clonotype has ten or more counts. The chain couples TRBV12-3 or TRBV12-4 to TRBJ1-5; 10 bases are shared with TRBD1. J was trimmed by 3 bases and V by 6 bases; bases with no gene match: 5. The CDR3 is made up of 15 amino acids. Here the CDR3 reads CASSPGQGSNQPQHF. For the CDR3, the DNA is TGTGCCAGCAGCCCGGGACAGGGGTCCAATCAGCCCCAGCATTTT.

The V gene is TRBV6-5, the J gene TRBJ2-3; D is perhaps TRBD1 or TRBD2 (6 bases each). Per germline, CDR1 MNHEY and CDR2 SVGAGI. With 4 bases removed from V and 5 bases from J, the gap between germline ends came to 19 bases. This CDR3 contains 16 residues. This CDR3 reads CASSSPGATGVDTQYF. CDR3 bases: TGTGCCAGCAGTTCCCCGGGGGCTACCGGGGTAGATACGCAGTATTTT.

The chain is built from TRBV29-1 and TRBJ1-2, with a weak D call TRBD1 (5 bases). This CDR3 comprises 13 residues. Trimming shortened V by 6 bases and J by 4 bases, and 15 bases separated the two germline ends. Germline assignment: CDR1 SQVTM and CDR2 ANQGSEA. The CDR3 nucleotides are TGCAGCGTAATTACAGGAACCGTCTATGGCTACACCTTC. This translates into CSVITGTVYGYTF.

This chain's CDR3 is CASSPGGVTGGFEQYF. As DNA, the CDR3 is TGTGCCAGCTCACCAGGCGGGGTGACAGGGGGGTTTGAGCAGTACTTC. The rearrangement joins TRBV18 to TRBJ2-7; 9 nucleotides line up with TRBD1. The ends lost 2 bases at V and 7 bases at J; junction bases unmatched: 12. Germline loops: CDR1 KGHSH, CDR2 LQKENI. CDR3 length: 16 amino acids.